This T cell receptor beta chain was recovered during a study of shared clonotypes between healthy human individuals. In the study overall: Three plates were used per donor for CD4 naive, three for CD4 memory, two for CD8 naive and one for CD8 memory. Broader study findings: Among the subsets, naive ones generally showed larger estimated richness than memory ones. Between a few donors, naive CD4 clonotypes were shared at a level of around 4.8%. Despite large depth, rarefaction showed incomplete sorted-subset sequencing.

Worth noting for this clone: The antigen remains unidentified.

Data came from immunoSEQ multiplex PCR; TCRdb stores just in-frame clones and leaves some out. The sample yields more than 1.2 million clones, less than 99% seen once. Germline V gene sequence: CDR1 SGHAT, CDR2 FQNNGV. J was trimmed by 4 bases and V by 1 base; bases with no gene match: 4. CDR3 length: 16 residues. The clonotype was recovered from a man aged 30 to 45 in good health. The gene calls are TRBV11-2 and TRBJ2-3; TRBD2 matches at 11 bases. Sequencing used naive CD4+ T cells sorted from blood. The subset denotes: CD45RA+ positively selected. The CDR3 spells CASSLVAGGWSDTQYF. The CDR3 DNA is TGTGCCAGCAGCTTAGTAGCGGGAGGGTGGTCAGATACGCAGTATTTT.